This T cell receptor (beta chain) was recorded in a study of T-cell reconstitution after alpha-beta-depleted transplantation in children. Study findings and constraints: Surviving recipient T cells and thymic progenitors produced the high day-60 TCRbeta diversity seen in some patients. Among T cells one year after transplant, newly produced cells accounted for most counts and diversity. Reportedly, alpha-beta T cells present about two months post-transplant originated from several hundred expanded clones of graft origin.

The V gene's germline CDR1 is SGHRS and CDR2 YFSETQ. This CDR3 contains 14 residues. With 0 bases removed from V and 6 bases from J, the gap between germline ends came to 10 bases. The authors prepared the TCRbeta library with unique molecular identifiers. TCRdb reanalysed the PCR reads using MiXCR and keeps one entry per CDR3 protein. The repertoire holds 240,000 or so distinct CDR3 sequences, with 7.5% to 9.5% as singletons. This clonotype was observed at least ten times. Its antigen remains unidentified. The TCR comes from a male patient between 5 and 17 years old who had a stem cell transplant for acute lymphoblastic leukemia, so the T cells may come from the graft donor. The chain couples TRBV5-1 to TRBJ1-5; D may be TRBD1 (6 bases). Material: PBMCs, mostly from graft donor cells, obtained 180 days after TCRalphabeta/CD19-depleted stem cell transplant. In DNA form, the CDR3 reads TGCGCCAGCAGCTTGGTTGGGGGGCGTCAGCCCCAGCATTTT. Translation: CASSLVGGRQPQHF.